This T cell receptor (beta chain) originates from a study of vaccination and CD4 T cells after COVID-19. As to this clonotype: What it binds is not known.

Time point denoted: late sampling 161 to 241 days after vaccination in a few convalescent patients. The treatment denotes: approximately nine-day PBMC culture with coronavirus spike peptide pools or control peptides (ViraFEST assay). On day 3 and again on day 7, fresh IL-2 medium was used to replace half the medium. An Oncomine TCR Beta short-read assay was used to sequence the DNA from cultured CD4+ T cells. TCRdb reprocessed the PCR reads with MiXCR, giving one entry per CDR3 protein. The sample carries some 25,000 distinct CDR3 sequences, 25% to 30% recorded once. V shed 6 bases, J shed 7 bases, and the junction held 10 bases outside the gene matches. The CDR3 extends over 15 amino acids. CDR1 and CDR2 from the germline V gene are MNHNS and SASEGT.

The input for sequencing was CD4+ T cells from blood, cultured in vitro, taken about 7 months after SARS-CoV-2 vaccination. V and J are TRBV6-1 and TRBJ2-1, with 9 positions matching TRBD1. This receptor was taken from a human donor who had recovered from COVID-19. The CDR3 reads CASRKQGAVRNEQFF. The CDR3 DNA follows: TGTGCCAGCAGGAAACAGGGGGCGGTTCGTAATGAGCAGTTCTTC.